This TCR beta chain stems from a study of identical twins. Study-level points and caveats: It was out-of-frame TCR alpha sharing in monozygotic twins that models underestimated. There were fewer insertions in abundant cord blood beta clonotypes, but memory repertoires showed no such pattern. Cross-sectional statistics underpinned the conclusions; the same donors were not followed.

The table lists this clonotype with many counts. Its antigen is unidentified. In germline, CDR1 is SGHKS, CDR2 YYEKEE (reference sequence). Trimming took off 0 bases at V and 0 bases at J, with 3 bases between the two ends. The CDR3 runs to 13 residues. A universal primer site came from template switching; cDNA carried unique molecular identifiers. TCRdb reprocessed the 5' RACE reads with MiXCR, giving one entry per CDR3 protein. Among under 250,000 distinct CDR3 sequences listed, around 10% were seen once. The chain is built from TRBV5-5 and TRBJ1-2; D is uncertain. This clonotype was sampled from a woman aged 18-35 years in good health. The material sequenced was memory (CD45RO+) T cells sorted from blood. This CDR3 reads CASSLEPNYGYTF. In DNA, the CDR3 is TGTGCCAGCAGCTTGGAACCTAACTATGGCTACACCTTC.